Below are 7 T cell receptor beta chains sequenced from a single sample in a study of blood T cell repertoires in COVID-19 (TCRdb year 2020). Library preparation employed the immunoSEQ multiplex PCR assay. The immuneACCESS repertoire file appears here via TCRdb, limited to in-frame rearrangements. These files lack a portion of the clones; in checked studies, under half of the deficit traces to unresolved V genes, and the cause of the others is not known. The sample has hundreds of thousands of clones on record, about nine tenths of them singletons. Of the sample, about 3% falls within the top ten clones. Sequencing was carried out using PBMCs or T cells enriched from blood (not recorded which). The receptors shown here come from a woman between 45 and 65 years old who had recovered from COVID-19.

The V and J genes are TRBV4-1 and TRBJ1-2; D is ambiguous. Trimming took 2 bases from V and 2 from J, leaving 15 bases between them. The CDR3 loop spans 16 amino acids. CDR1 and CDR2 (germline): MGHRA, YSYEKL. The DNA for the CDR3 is TGCGCCAGCAGCCAAAATATCGTTGGGCTAAACTATGGCTACACCTTC. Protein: CASSQNIVGLNYGYTF.

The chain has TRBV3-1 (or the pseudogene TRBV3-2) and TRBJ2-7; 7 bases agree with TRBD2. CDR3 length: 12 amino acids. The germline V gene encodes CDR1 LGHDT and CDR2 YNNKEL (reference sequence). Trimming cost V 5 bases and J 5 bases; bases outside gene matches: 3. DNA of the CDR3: TGTGCCAGCAGCGGGGCGGGGGACGAGCAGTACTTC. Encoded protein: CASSGAGDEQYF.

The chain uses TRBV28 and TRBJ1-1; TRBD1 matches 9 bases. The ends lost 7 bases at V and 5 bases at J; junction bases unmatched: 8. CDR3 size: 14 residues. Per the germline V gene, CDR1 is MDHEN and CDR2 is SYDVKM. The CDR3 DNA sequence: TGTGCCAGCAAAAACAGGGGGCTCTTTACTGAAGCTTTCTTT. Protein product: CASKNRGLFTEAFF.

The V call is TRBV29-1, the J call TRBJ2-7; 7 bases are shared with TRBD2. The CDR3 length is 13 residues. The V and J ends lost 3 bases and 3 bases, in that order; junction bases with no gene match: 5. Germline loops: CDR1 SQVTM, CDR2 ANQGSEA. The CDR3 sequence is CSVESGGIYEQYF. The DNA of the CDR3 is TGCAGCGTTGAGTCGGGGGGTATCTACGAGCAGTACTTC.

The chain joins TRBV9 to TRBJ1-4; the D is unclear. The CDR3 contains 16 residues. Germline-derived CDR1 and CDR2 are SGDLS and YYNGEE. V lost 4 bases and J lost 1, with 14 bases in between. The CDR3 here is CASSRGRKGTNEKLFF. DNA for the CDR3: TGTGCCAGCAGCCGAGGGCGGAAGGGAACTAATGAAAAACTGTTTTTT.

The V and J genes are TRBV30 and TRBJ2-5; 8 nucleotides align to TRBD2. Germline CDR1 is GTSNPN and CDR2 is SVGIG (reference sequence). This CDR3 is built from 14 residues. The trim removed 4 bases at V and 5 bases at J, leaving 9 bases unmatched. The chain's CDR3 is CAWIILGGRETQYF. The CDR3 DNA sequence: TGTGCCTGGATTATCTTGGGCGGGAGGGAGACCCAGTACTTC. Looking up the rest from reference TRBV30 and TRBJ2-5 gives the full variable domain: SQTIHQWPATLVQPVGSPLSLECTVEGTSNPNLYWYRQAAGRGLQLLFYSVGIGQISSEVPQNLSASRPQDRQFILSSKKLLLSDSGFYLCAWIILGGRETQYFGPGTRLLVL.

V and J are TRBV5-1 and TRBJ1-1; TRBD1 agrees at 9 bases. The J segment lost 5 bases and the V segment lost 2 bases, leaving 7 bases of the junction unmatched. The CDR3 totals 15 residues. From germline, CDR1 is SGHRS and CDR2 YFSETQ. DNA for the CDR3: TGCGCCAGCAGCTTCCTGGGACAGGGTCGGACTGAAGCTTTCTTT. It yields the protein CASSFLGQGRTEAFF.